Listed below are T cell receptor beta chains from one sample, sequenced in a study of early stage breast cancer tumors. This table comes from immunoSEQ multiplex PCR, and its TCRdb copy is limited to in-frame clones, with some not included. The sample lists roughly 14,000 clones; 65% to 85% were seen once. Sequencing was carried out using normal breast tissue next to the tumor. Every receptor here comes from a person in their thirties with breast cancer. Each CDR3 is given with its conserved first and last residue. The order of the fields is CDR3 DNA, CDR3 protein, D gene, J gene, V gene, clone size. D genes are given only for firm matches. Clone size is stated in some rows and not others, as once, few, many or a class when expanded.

TGCGCCAGCAGCTTAGACGGCACGTTCCAAGAGACCCAGTACTTC,CASSLDGTFQETQYF,-,TRBJ2-5,TRBV5-1,-
TGTGCCAGCAGTTACGGGCAGGGATCTTACGAGCAGTACTTC,CASSYGQGSYEQYF,-,TRBJ2-7,TRBV6-5,-
TGTGCCAGCAGACTCAGGGGGGTGAACACTGAAGCTTTCTTT,CASRLRGVNTEAFF,TRBD1,TRBJ1-1,TRBV6-5,few
TGTGCCAGCAGTTGGAGGGAGGCCCGCGAGCAGTACTTC,CASSWREAREQYF,-,TRBJ2-7,TRBV5-4,-
TGTGCCAGCAGACCACGGGACAGGGGAAGGGAAGCTTTCTTT,CASRPRDRGREAFF,TRBD1,TRBJ1-1,TRBV27,-
TGCGCCAGCAGTGAGTCCTGGGGGGGTCCGAACACCGGGGAGCTGTTTTTT,CASSESWGGPNTGELFF,TRBD2,TRBJ2-2,TRBV10-1,-
TGTGCCAGCAGTGTCACAGGGGGCACTGAAGCTTTCTTT,CASSVTGGTEAFF,TRBD1,TRBJ1-1,TRBV6-4,-
TGTGCCAGTTTAGCGGGAGCGTCCTACGAGCAGTACTTC,CASLAGASYEQYF,TRBD2,TRBJ2-7,TRBV10-3,-
TGTGCCAGTAGTGTCGGGGGGTTCGGGAGGGCCGGTAGTGAGACCCAGTACTTC,CASSVGGFGRAGSETQYF,TRBD2,TRBJ2-5,TRBV19,once
TGTGCCAGCAGCCAATCACCCCCCGCAGATACGCAGTATTTT,CASSQSPPADTQYF,-,TRBJ2-3,TRBV7-3,-
TGTGCCAGCAGCCTCCCCAAACAGGAGAGCTCCTACAATGAGCAGTTCTTC,CASSLPKQESSYNEQFF,-,TRBJ2-1,TRBV7-9,-
TGTGCCAGCAGCTTAGGACCGCTCCAGACCCAGTACTTC,CASSLGPLQTQYF,-,TRBJ2-5,TRBV5-4,-
TGTGCCAGCAGCATCTTACAGGGGGCAGGGTACGAGCAGTACTTC,CASSILQGAGYEQYF,TRBD1,TRBJ2-7,TRBV5-4,-
TGTGCCCCTCTGCCTAGCCTTCTACCGTCGAACACCGGGGAGCTGTTTTTT,CAPLPSLLPSNTGELFF,-,TRBJ2-2,TRBV6-4,once
TGTGCCAGCAGCCTGAAAAGCGGGTATAACACCGGGGAGCTGTTTTTT,CASSLKSGYNTGELFF,-,TRBJ2-2,TRBV5-4,-
TGTGCCAGTAGGGGGCAGGAGGACTTTCTCGAGACCCAGTACTTC,CASRGQEDFLETQYF,-,TRBJ2-5,TRBV19,-
TGTGCCACCCATGACAAGAACACTGAAGCTTTCTTT,CATHDKNTEAFF,-,TRBJ1-1,TRBV19,-
TGCGCCAGCAGCCTGACGGAGGGGGTTCTAAATTCACCCCTCCACTTT,CASSLTEGVLNSPLHF,-,TRBJ1-6,TRBV4-1,-
TGTGCCATCAGTGAGTCGGGAACTAGCGGGACCACAGATACGCAGTATTTT,CAISESGTSGTTDTQYF,TRBD2,TRBJ2-3,TRBV10-3,few
TGCGCCAGCAGCCAACAACCAACTGCGGGACAGGACTATGGCTACACCTTC,CASSQQPTAGQDYGYTF,TRBD1,TRBJ1-2,TRBV4-1,-
TGTGCCAGCAGTGCTCCAAACCAGAATGATAGCAATCAGCCCCAGCATTTT,CASSAPNQNDSNQPQHF,-,TRBJ1-5,TRBV6-9,-
TGTGCCTGGAGTGTACGCAGGCTCCTAAACTATGGCTACACCTTC,CAWSVRRLLNYGYTF,-,TRBJ1-2,TRBV30,-
TGTGCCAGCAGTTCGGACTGGCAGACGAATCAGCCCCAGCATTTT,CASSSDWQTNQPQHF,-,TRBJ1-5,TRBV27,-
TGTGCCAGCAGCTTAGAAGGGAACACCGGGGAGCTGTTTTTT,CASSLEGNTGELFF,-,TRBJ2-2,TRBV7-6,few
TGTGCCAGCCTCCCGAGGGGGGCCCTCACCGGGGAGCTGTTTTTT,CASLPRGALTGELFF,-,TRBJ2-2,TRBV6-5,-
TGCGCCAGCAGCTTGATAGTTAGCTATGGCTACACCTTC,CASSLIVSYGYTF,-,TRBJ1-2,TRBV5-1,-
TGCGCCAGCAGCTTCAATCCAGGGTACAATCAGCCCCAGCATTTT,CASSFNPGYNQPQHF,-,TRBJ1-5,TRBV5-1,-
TGTGCCAGCAGCAACCCGACTAGCGGAAGTTACGAGCAGTACTTC,CASSNPTSGSYEQYF,TRBD2,TRBJ2-7,TRBV9,-
TGCGCCAGCAGCTTGGCTGTGGGACTACAGTACAATGAGCAGTTCTTC,CASSLAVGLQYNEQFF,TRBD2,TRBJ2-1,TRBV5-1,-
TGTGCCAGCAGTCCGGGACAGGGGTCCTACGAGCAGTACTTC,CASSPGQGSYEQYF,TRBD1,TRBJ2-7,TRBV2,few
TGTGCCTGTGGGACAGGGGGGGGATATGGCTACACCTTC,CACGTGGGYGYTF,TRBD1,TRBJ1-2,TRBV30,-
TGTGCCAGCAGCTTTAGCGGGAGCTCCTACAATGAGCAGTTCTTC,CASSFSGSSYNEQFF,TRBD2,TRBJ2-1,TRBV7-2,-
TGTGCCAGCAGCCCAAGGACTAGCGGGAGGAGCACAGATACGCAGTATTTT,CASSPRTSGRSTDTQYF,TRBD2,TRBJ2-3,TRBV7-2,once
TGTGCCAGCAGCGTAGCTACGGGGCTAGCGGGAGGGAGCTCCTACAATGAGCAGTTCTTC,CASSVATGLAGGSSYNEQFF,TRBD2,TRBJ2-1,TRBV9,-
TGTGCCAGTAGTTGGGCAGGGGACTCCTACGAGCAGTACTTC,CASSWAGDSYEQYF,-,TRBJ2-7,TRBV19,-